These 23 T cell receptor beta chains originate from one sample sequenced in a study of PD-L1 blockade in urothelial cancer. As to time point: pretreatment peripheral blood. Generated by immunoSEQ multiplex PCR, the TCRdb table keeps only in-frame clones and is missing some. The sample comprises tens of thousands of clones, approximately 80% of which are singletons, and less than 8.5% rests with the top ten. The sequences come from PBMCs, collected around atezolizumab (anti-PD-L1) treatment. The receptors originated from a middle-aged man with urothelial cancer.

The V gene is TRBV11-2, the J gene TRBJ2-1; TRBD1 matches at 7 bases. CDR1 and CDR2 from the germline V gene are SGHAT and FQNNGV. The V segment lost 1 base and the J segment 6 bases; nucleotides outside the gene matches: 15. The CDR3 has 18 amino acids. The CDR3: CASSLAEGGQRPSNEQFF. The CDR3 coding sequence is TGTGCCAGCAGCTTAGCTGAAGGGGGACAGCGACCCTCCAATGAGCAGTTCTTC.

This chain connects TRBV15 to TRBJ1-3, with D possibly being TRBD1 (5 bases). Germline lookup yields CDR1 LNHNV and CDR2 YYDKDF (reference sequence). Between the trimmed V and J ends, which lost 0 bases and 0 bases, there was a span of 12 bases. CDR3 length equals 17 residues. CDR3 sequence (DNA): TGTGCCACCAGCAGAGATAAGGGGCCCAACTCTGGAAACACCATATATTTT. The encoded protein is CATSRDKGPNSGNTIYF.

The chain has TRBV6-5 and TRBJ1-1, with TRBD1 identical over 7 bases. Germline V gives CDR1 MNHEY, CDR2 SVGAGI. The CDR3 contains 14 residues. With V trimmed by 5 bases and J by 1 base, 4 bases remained unmatched. CDR3 bases: TGTGCCAGCAGTCGAAACAGGGGGAACACTGAAGCTTTCTTT. Translating gives CASSRNRGNTEAFF.

The V gene is TRBV5-6, the J gene TRBJ1-1, with D perhaps matching TRBD1 (5 bases). This CDR3 is built from 14 residues. Germline V gene lookup returns CDR1 SGHDT and CDR2 YYEEEE. V lost 2 bases and J 2 bases, leaving 10 bases between the germline ends. CDR3 protein: CASSFSDRNTEAFF. The CDR3 coding sequence is TGTGCCAGCAGCTTTTCAGACAGAAACACTGAAGCTTTCTTT.

This chain connects TRBV6-4 to TRBJ1-1, with a weak D call TRBD1 (6 bases). CDR1 MRHNA and CDR2 SNTAGT come from the germline V gene. Trimming took 6 bases from V and 6 from J, leaving 20 bases between them. This CDR3 is 15 amino acids long. DNA for the CDR3: TGTGCCAGCAGGGGGAGGGGCAGGGGTATAGCTGAAGCTTTCTTT. Its translation is CASRGRGRGIAEAFF.

This sequence joins TRBV10-2 and TRBJ1-2, with TRBD1 matching over 7 bases. Unmatched junction bases numbered 7, after V lost 4 bases and J lost 8 bases. CDR3 length: 13 residues. Germline assignment: CDR1 WSHSY and CDR2 SAAADI. Here the CDR3 reads CASSARGREGYTF. CDR3 sequence (DNA): TGCGCCAGCAGTGCGAGGGGGCGCGAAGGCTACACCTTC.

The chain uses TRBV4-3 and TRBJ1-2, with a weak D call TRBD1 (5 bases). Germline V CDR1 and CDR2: LGHNA, YSLEER. Trimming removed 0 bases from V and 2 bases from J, with 7 bases in between. The length of the CDR3 is 14 residues. The CDR3 coding sequence is TGCGCCAGCAGCCAAGAGCGGGGGAACTATGGCTACACCTTC. Its protein product is CASSQERGNYGYTF.

The rearrangement uses TRBV19 and TRBJ2-3; 9 bases agree with TRBD2. The CDR3 length is 17 residues. Trimming removed 6 bases from V and 0 bases from J; junction bases left unmatched: 10. Germline lookup yields CDR1 LNHDA and CDR2 SQIVND (reference sequence). The CDR3, as DNA: TGTGCCAGTAGATCGGGTGCTAGCGGGGCTAGCACAGATACGCAGTATTTT. It yields the protein CASRSGASGASTDTQYF.

The rearrangement joins TRBV28 to TRBJ1-4, with TRBD1 identical over 7 bases. The CDR3 extends over 15 amino acids. Germline V gene data show CDR1 as MDHEN and CDR2 as SYDVKM. J gave up 5 bases and V 5 bases, and 8 bases lay outside the gene matches. Here the CDR3 reads CASSRTDRVNEKLFF. CDR3 DNA sequence: TGTGCCAGCAGTCGTACTGACAGGGTGAATGAAAAACTGTTTTTT.

This chain uses TRBV15 with TRBJ1-3; D is perhaps TRBD1 (6 bases). Trimming removed 1 base from V and 4 bases from J, with 14 bases in between. There are 16 residues in the CDR3. Germline V gene data show CDR1 as LNHNV and CDR2 as YYDKDF (reference sequence). CDR3 sequence reads: CATSRGARDNGNTIYF. As DNA, the CDR3 is TGTGCCACCAGCAGAGGGGCCCGGGACAACGGAAACACCATATATTTT. The variable domain in full, completed from reference TRBV15 and TRBJ1-3, reads DAMVIQNPRYQVTQFGKPVTLSCSQTLNHNVMYWYQQKSSQAPKLLFHYYDKDFNNEADTPDNFQSRRPNTSFCFLDIRSPGLGDTAMYLCATSRGARDNGNTIYFGEGSWLTVV.

This clone has a single count. The chain employs TRBV28 and TRBJ1-1; D is undetermined. From germline, CDR1 is MDHEN and CDR2 SYDVKM. The CDR3 runs 14 residues. With 5 bases removed from V and 0 bases from J, the gap between germline ends came to 10 bases. The CDR3 coding sequence is TGTGCCAGCAGTCGACGACATTTGAACACTGAAGCTTTCTTT. Protein sequence: CASSRRHLNTEAFF.

The chain employs TRBV6-5 and TRBJ1-2; D is uncertain. V lost 6 bases, J lost 8 bases, and 16 bases lay in between. This CDR3 region has 13 residues. Germline CDR1 MNHEY, CDR2 SVGAGI. CDR3 amino acids: CASSKREVWGYTF. The CDR3 DNA reads as TGTGCCAGCAGCAAGCGGGAGGTGTGGGGCTACACCTTC.

V usage is TRBV30 and J usage is TRBJ2-1; a possible D gene is TRBD2 (6 bases). CDR3 length: 15 amino acids. The germline V gene encodes CDR1 GTSNPN and CDR2 SVGIG (reference sequence). The V end lost 2 bases, the J end lost 7 bases, and 18 bases lay between the germline ends. The CDR3 bases are TGTGCCTGGAGTCGGGGGACGGCGGGGTGGAATGAGCAGTTCTTC. Residues: CAWSRGTAGWNEQFF.

The V and J genes are TRBV5-6 and TRBJ1-1, with D unclear. The germline CDR1 and CDR2 sequences are SGHDT and YYEEEE. V gave up 0 bases and J gave up 7 bases, with 19 bases separating them. The CDR3 contains 16 residues. The CDR3 sequence is CASSLDYRETRDEAFF. The CDR3 DNA reads as TGTGCCAGCAGCTTGGATTACCGGGAAACGCGGGATGAAGCTTTCTTT.

The rearrangement joins TRBV6-1 to TRBJ1-5, with TRBD1 matching over 8 bases. Per the germline V gene, CDR1 is MNHNS and CDR2 is SASEGT. This CDR3 has 13 residues. V gave up 8 bases and J gave up 6 bases; unmatched junction bases: 6. The CDR3 reads CASGRGLGQPQHF. The CDR3 nucleotides read TGTGCCAGCGGCAGGGGGCTTGGTCAGCCCCAGCATTTT.

This clone was detected once. This sequence joins TRBV27 and TRBJ1-1; D gene uncertain. Looked up from germline, CDR1 is MNHEY and CDR2 is SMNVEV (reference sequence). V gave up 2 bases and J gave up 1 base, with 11 bases separating them. CDR3 length: 15 amino acids. CDR3 region: CASSLRRGANTEAFF. DNA of the CDR3: TGTGCCAGCAGTTTACGGCGAGGAGCGAACACTGAAGCTTTCTTT.

The J gene is TRBJ2-4, the V gene TRBV7-8; TRBD2 matches at 7 bases. This CDR3 has 15 amino acids. V gave up 1 base and J gave up 7 bases; unmatched junction bases: 7. Germline CDR1 and CDR2: SGHVS and FQNEAQ. As DNA, the CDR3 is TGTGCCAGCAGCTTAGACGGGAGGAGCTTTAACATTCAGTACTTC. Translating it yields CASSLDGRSFNIQYF.

V usage is TRBV5-8 and J usage is TRBJ2-5, with D maybe TRBD2 (6 bases). The CDR3 totals 15 residues. V lost 4 bases to trimming and J lost 5 bases, with 18 bases between them. Germline loops: CDR1 SGHTS, CDR2 YDEGEE. CDR3 nucleotides: TGTGCCAGCAGCCCCCGGGACTGGGTTTGGGAGACCCAGTACTTC. Translated: CASSPRDWVWETQYF.

This rearrangement joins TRBV11-2 to TRBJ2-7; tentative D call: TRBD2 (5 bases). CDR1 is SGHAT and CDR2 is FQNNGV in the germline V gene. The CDR3 loop spans 14 amino acids. Trimming removed 4 bases from V and 5 bases from J, with 15 bases in between. Here the CDR3 reads CASSSGTVGDEQYF. The CDR3 DNA reads as TGTGCCAGCAGCTCGGGAACAGTCGGGGACGAGCAGTACTTC.

This chain connects TRBV7-8 to TRBJ2-7; tentatively, D is TRBD1 (5 bases). V lost 2 bases and J lost 1, with 12 bases in between. This CDR3 spans 15 amino acids. CDR1 is SGHVS, CDR2 FQNEAQ, per germline. The CDR3 protein is CASSLRWGGSYEQYF. CDR3 bases: TGTGCCAGCAGCTTAAGATGGGGCGGTTCCTACGAGCAGTACTTC.

The chain has TRBV28 and TRBJ2-7; 7 bases fit TRBD1. Looked up from germline, CDR1 is MDHEN and CDR2 is SYDVKM. The CDR3 spans 13 residues. Trimming removed 11 bases from V and 6 bases from J; junction bases left unmatched: 13. The chain's CDR3 is CALRTGAGGEQYF. CDR3 DNA: TGTGCCCTGCGGACAGGCGCAGGGGGCGAGCAGTACTTC.

The rearrangement joins TRBV6-1 to TRBJ1-2, with unresolved D. The CDR3 spans 12 residues. The V end was cut by 2 bases, the J end by 8 bases, with 9 bases between. Germline V CDR1 and CDR2: MNHNS, SASEGT. The CDR3 spells CASSEIERGYTF. The CDR3 DNA sequence: TGTGCCAGCAGTGAAATTGAGAGGGGCTACACCTTC.

The V gene is TRBV9, the J gene TRBJ2-7, with 8 bases aligning to TRBD1. Germline trimming cut 4 bases from V and 1 base from J; bases unmatched to any gene: 7. Germline CDR1 SGDLS, CDR2 YYNGEE. This CDR3 contains 15 residues. CDR3 sequence reads: CASSNGQGWSYEQYF. The CDR3 DNA reads TGTGCCAGCAGCAATGGACAGGGCTGGTCCTACGAGCAGTACTTC. Combining the CDR3 with reference TRBV9 and TRBJ2-7 gives the whole variable domain DSGVTQTPKHLITATGQRVTLRCSPRSGDLSVYWYQQSLDQGLQFLIQYYNGEERAKGNILERFSAQQFPDLHSELNLSSLELGDSALYFCASSNGQGWSYEQYFGPGTRLTVT.